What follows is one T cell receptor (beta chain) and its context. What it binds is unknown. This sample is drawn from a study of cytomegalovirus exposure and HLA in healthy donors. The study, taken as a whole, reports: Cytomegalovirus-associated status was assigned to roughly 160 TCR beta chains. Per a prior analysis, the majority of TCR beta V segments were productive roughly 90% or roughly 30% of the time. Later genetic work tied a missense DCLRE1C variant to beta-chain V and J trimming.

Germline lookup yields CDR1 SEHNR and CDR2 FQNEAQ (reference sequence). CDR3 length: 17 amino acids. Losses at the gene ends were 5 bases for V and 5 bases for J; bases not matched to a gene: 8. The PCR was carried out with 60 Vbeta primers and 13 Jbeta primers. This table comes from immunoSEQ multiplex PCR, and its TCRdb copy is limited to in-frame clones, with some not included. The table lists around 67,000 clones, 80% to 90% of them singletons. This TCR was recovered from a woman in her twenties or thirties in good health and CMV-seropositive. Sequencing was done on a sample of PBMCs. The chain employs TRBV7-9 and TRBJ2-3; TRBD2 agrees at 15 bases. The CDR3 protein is CASSPRGLAGGVDTQYF. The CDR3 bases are TGTGCCAGCAGCCCGCGAGGACTAGCGGGAGGGGTAGATACGCAGTATTTT.